This TCR beta chain emerged from a study of blood T cell repertoires in COVID-19. Looking at the study overall: Whether acute or convalescent, the COVID-19 samples came from the United States, Italy and Spain. In each case, the material was cDNA or gDNA derived from T cells, B-cell-depleted T cells, or PBMCs.

Authors' processing steps: Estimates of nucleated cell counts were drawn from the amplification of reference gene primers. Only in-frame clones appear in the TCRdb table, and some are missing; sequencing was by immunoSEQ multiplex PCR. Clone size and the V and J calls come from that table; the DNA yielded D and trimming. Among about 200,000 clones listed, approximately 87% were seen once. The V and J ends lost 6 bases and 4 bases, in that order; junction bases with no gene match: 8. In germline, CDR1 is LNHDA, CDR2 SQIVND (reference sequence). The CDR3 runs to 15 residues. The rearrangement joins TRBV19 to TRBJ2-3; TRBD1 agrees at 9 bases. Input material: peripheral blood. The origin of this receptor is a woman between 45 and 60 years old with acute or convalescent COVID-19. The CDR3 DNA is TGTGCCAGTAGGCCTAACAGGGGGCGGGCAGATACGCAGTATTTT. Translating it yields CASRPNRGRADTQYF.